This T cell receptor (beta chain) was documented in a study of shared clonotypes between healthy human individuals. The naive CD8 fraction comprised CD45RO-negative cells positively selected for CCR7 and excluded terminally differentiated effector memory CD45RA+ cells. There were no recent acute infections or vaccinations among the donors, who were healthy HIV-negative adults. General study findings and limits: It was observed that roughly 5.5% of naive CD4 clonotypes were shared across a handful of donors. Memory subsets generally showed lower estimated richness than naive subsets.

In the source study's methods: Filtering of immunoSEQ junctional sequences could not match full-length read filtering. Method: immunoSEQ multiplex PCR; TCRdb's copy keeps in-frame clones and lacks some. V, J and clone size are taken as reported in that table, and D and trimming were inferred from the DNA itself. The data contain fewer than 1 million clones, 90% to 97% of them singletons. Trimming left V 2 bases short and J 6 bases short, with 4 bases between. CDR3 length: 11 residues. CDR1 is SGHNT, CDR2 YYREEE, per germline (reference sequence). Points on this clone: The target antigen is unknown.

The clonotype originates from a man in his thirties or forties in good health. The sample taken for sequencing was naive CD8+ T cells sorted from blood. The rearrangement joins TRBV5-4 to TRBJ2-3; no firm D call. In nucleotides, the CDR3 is TGTGCCAGCAGCTTTGACGATACGCAGTATTTT. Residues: CASSFDDTQYF. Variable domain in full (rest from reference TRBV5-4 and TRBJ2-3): ETGVTQSPTHLIKTRGQQVTLRCSSQSGHNTVSWYQQALGQGPQFIFQYYREEENGRGNFPPRFSGLQFPNYSSELNVNALELDDSALYLCASSFDDTQYFGPGTRLTVL.